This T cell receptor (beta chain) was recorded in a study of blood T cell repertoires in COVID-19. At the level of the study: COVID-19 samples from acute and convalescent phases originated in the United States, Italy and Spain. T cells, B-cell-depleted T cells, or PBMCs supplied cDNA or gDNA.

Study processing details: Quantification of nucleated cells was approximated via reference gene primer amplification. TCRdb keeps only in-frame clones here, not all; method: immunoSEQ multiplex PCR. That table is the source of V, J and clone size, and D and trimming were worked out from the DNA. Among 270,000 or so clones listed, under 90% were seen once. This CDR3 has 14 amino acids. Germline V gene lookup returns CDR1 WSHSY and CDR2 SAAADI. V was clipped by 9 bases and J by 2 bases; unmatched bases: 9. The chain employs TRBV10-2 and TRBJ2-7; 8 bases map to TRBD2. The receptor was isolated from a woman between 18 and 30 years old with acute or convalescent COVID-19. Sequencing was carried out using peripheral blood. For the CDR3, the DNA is TGCGCCAGTCGGAGAGCGGGAGAGACCTACGAGCAGTACTTC. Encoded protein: CASRRAGETYEQYF.